The TCR beta chain under discussion was sequenced for a study of Graves' ophthalmopathy and Graves' hyperthyroidism. Turning to this clonotype: Its antigen is still unknown. The CDR3 ends on some other residue instead of the conserved phenylalanine or tryptophan, so this is likely a read error.

Study results and limitations: Detected in blood as well were most expanded thyroid clonotypes with frequency above 0.001.

Pregnancy or lactation, uncontrolled infections and other autoimmune diseases were grounds for excluding patients. Orbital computed tomography and thyroid ultrasound, along with TRAb, serum thyroxine and clinical symptoms, underpinned diagnosis. From RNA, the CDR3 regions of TCR beta chains were amplified and sequenced. First-round RT-PCR with HTBI primers preceded a second-round multiplex PCR. TCRdb processed the multiplex PCR reads anew with MiXCR; each CDR3 protein has one entry. Here the sample spans over 450,000 distinct CDR3 sequences, about an eighth being singletons. V lost 4 bases to trimming and J lost 3 bases, with 11 bases between them. This CDR3 is built from 13 residues. The germline V gene has CDR1 SGHRS and CDR2 YFSETQ.

Specimen: blood. The TCR originated in a woman between 25 and 40 years old with Graves' ophthalmopathy. This chain connects TRBV5-1 to TRBJ2-7, with D perhaps assigned TRBD1 or TRBD2 (5 bases each). CDR3 sequence (DNA): TGCGCCAGCAGCACCGGGACCCTCTACGAGCAGTACTAC. Amino acids: CASSTGTLYEQYY.